These 15 T cell receptor beta chains originate from one sample sequenced in a study of metastatic and nonmetastatic thyroid tumors. TCRdb ran MiXCR on the PCR reads. The sample includes 50,000 or so clones, approximately 20% of them seen just once. Patients underwent thyroid surgery, and none had received any treatment before it. Sequences were obtained from blood. The receptor set was obtained from a male donor with papillary thyroid cancer or a benign thyroid nodule (not recorded which). Some clones in this sample may be carry-over from other donors' samples.

In this sample, this clone turned up many times. The genes are TRBV7-8 and TRBJ2-1; TRBD2 aligns across 11 bases. CDR3 length equals 16 residues. With V trimmed by 5 bases and J by 8 bases, 11 bases remained unmatched. Germline CDR1 reads SGHVS; CDR2 reads FQNEAQ. CDR3 in DNA: TGTGCCAGCAGCCCAGTAGCGGGGGGGCCTGGTGATGAGCAGTTCTTC. Its translation is CASSPVAGGPGDEQFF.

This clone has just a few counts. The J gene is TRBJ1-5, the V gene TRBV19; no reliable D call. This CDR3 has 14 amino acids. Germline CDR1 reads LNHDA; CDR2 reads SQIVND (reference sequence). V was pared by 7 bases and J by 3 bases, with 13 bases between. Written as DNA, the CDR3 is TGTGCCAGTACCCTTGGGGAGACCAATCAGCCCCAGCATTTT. This encodes CASTLGETNQPQHF.

This chain uses TRBV20-1 with TRBJ2-2; 11 nucleotides agree with TRBD2. The CDR3 contains 18 residues. J lost 7 bases, V lost 5 bases, and 18 bases had no gene match. Germline CDR1 is DFQATT and CDR2 is SNEGSKA (reference sequence). The DNA of the CDR3 is TGCAGTGCTCCGGACCAAACTAGCGGGAGATCCGCCGGCGGGGAGCTGTTTTTT. Translating it yields CSAPDQTSGRSAGGELFF.

This clone has ten or more counts. V and J are TRBV5-1 and TRBJ2-5, with 12 bases matching TRBD2. V dropped 4 bases and J dropped 4; count of bases not matched to a gene: 17. The germline gives CDR1 SGHRS, CDR2 YFSETQ. The CDR3 spans 19 residues. In nucleotides, the CDR3 is TGCGCCAGCAGCAGAGTAATACCTAGCGGGGGGGCCACTGGAGAGACCCAGTACTTC. Amino acids: CASSRVIPSGGATGETQYF.

Regarding this clone: The CDR3 end shows no conserved phenylalanine or tryptophan, and so a read error is likely. The V call is TRBV28, the J call TRBJ2-7; D call uncertain. This CDR3 has 15 amino acids. The ends were cut back, 7 bases at V and 2 bases at J, with 18 bases in the middle. In germline, CDR1 is MDHEN, CDR2 SYDVKM. DNA of the CDR3: TGTGCCAGCACTCCCGGTGGACGCAACACCTACGAGCAGTACTTG. Translating gives CASTPGGRNTYEQYL.

This clone was seen ten or more times. V gene TRBV7-9 combines with J gene TRBJ2-7, with D unresolved. Trimming took off 3 bases at V and 2 bases at J, with 17 bases between the two ends. CDR1 SEHNR and CDR2 FQNEAQ come from the germline V gene (reference sequence). This CDR3 is 16 amino acids long. In DNA, the CDR3 is TGTGCCAGCAGCTTCCCCGGAATAGATAAGACCTACGAGCAGTACTTC. Its translation: CASSFPGIDKTYEQYF.

This chain uses TRBV20-1 with TRBJ2-2, with 14 bases that match TRBD2. Germline lookup yields CDR1 DFQATT and CDR2 SNEGSKA (reference sequence). J lost 4 bases, V lost 5 bases, and 9 bases had no gene match. The CDR3 length is 17 residues. CDR3 coding DNA: TGCAGTGCTCTTTTGACTAGCGGGAGGGCGAGCACCGGGGAGCTGTTTTTT. This gives the protein CSALLTSGRASTGELFF.

V and J are TRBV9 and TRBJ1-1; a weak D match, TRBD1 (5 bases). CDR1 and CDR2 from the germline V gene are SGDLS and YYNGEE. CDR3 length equals 17 residues. The V gene lost 0 bases and the J gene lost 3 bases, with 18 bases spanning the gap. CDR3 amino acids: CASSVVGQGHGDTEAFF. The CDR3 DNA reads TGTGCCAGCAGCGTAGTTGGGCAGGGTCATGGGGACACTGAAGCTTTCTTT.

This clone has ten or more counts. The rearrangement uses TRBV19 and TRBJ1-5, with TRBD1 matching over 8 bases. Trimming at V came to 5 bases and at J to 4 bases, leaving 7 bases not matched to a gene. This CDR3 contains 15 residues. Germline V gene sequence: CDR1 LNHDA, CDR2 SQIVND (reference sequence). CDR3 sequence: CASSLDRGGNQPQHF. CDR3 nucleotide sequence: TGTGCCAGTAGTCTCGACAGGGGTGGAAATCAGCCCCAGCATTTT.

This clone occurred many times. The CDR3 sequence is CASSQDEGGTGVDYGYTF. The CDR3 nucleotides read TGCGCCAGCAGCCAAGATGAGGGCGGGACAGGGGTGGACTATGGCTACACCTTC. The V call is TRBV4-1, the J call TRBJ1-2; 10 bases align to TRBD1. The length of the CDR3 is 18 residues. V shed 0 bases, J shed 3 bases, and the junction held 10 bases outside the gene matches. CDR1 is MGHRA and CDR2 is YSYEKL in the germline V gene.

The sample holds many counts of this clone. This chain links TRBV12-3 or TRBV12-4 with TRBJ1-4; maybe TRBD1 (5 bases). The CDR3 spans 14 residues. Trimming cost V 6 bases and J 6 bases, with 14 bases left between them. This CDR3 is CASRGGRGDEKLFF. CDR3 DNA sequence: TGTGCCAGCAGGGGGGGGAGGGGTGATGAAAAACTGTTTTTT.

Many counts were recorded for this clone. V is TRBV3-1 and J is TRBJ2-3; TRBD2 matches at 8 bases. Germline V CDR1 and CDR2: LGHDT, YNNKEL (reference sequence). The CDR3 runs 17 residues. With 2 bases clipped from V and 0 bases from J, the junction kept 7 bases outside the gene matches. CDR3 protein: CASSQFYGGGSTDTQYF. DNA of the CDR3: TGTGCCAGCAGCCAATTCTATGGCGGGGGGAGCACAGATACGCAGTATTTT.

V is TRBV5-6 and J is TRBJ1-6; TRBD1 might be the D (6 bases). V lost 4 bases and J 9 bases, leaving 17 bases between the germline ends. Germline lookup yields CDR1 SGHDT and CDR2 YYEEEE. The CDR3 length is 15 residues. The DNA of the CDR3 is TGTGCCAGCAGCCCGAGACAGGACTTCATTTCACCCCTCCACTTT. Its protein is CASSPRQDFISPLHF.

At least ten counts were recorded for this clone. This sequence joins TRBV6-1 and TRBJ1-2; 7 bases agree with TRBD1. J was trimmed by 8 bases and V by 5 bases; bases with no gene match: 8. CDR1 and CDR2 from the germline V gene are MNHNS and SASEGT. The CDR3 has 13 residues. The CDR3 nucleotides read TGTGCCAGCAGTTCGGGACAGCGGAGGGGCTACACCTTC. It specifies CASSSGQRRGYTF.

This clone was seen ten or more times. The genes are TRBV7-9 and TRBJ2-7; tentatively, D is TRBD1 (6 bases). The CDR3 has 14 amino acids. V lost 4 bases to trimming and J lost 2 bases, with 12 bases between them. Germline V gives CDR1 SEHNR, CDR2 FQNEAQ (reference sequence). The CDR3 DNA sequence: TGTGCCAGCAGCTCGGGGACAACCCCCTACGAGCAGTACTTC. Translating gives CASSSGTTPYEQYF.